The 13 T cell receptor beta chains presented below share a single source sample, sequenced in a study of blood T cells in healthy people across ages (dated by TCRdb to the mid-2010s). Libraries were made using 5' RACE. For sequencing, an Illumina HiSeq 2500 was employed. A second roughly 6 to 12 cycle PCR used a sample-barcoded 5' primer and a J-beta primer mix. Starting from the raw public reads, TCRdb applied fastp trimming at Q25, assembled clones with MiXCR and retained in-frame beta chains. Here each entry gathers all rows of one CDR3 protein and keeps the most common genes and DNA. A total of 1.5 million to 2 million distinct CDR3 sequences appear in this sample, around 48% of them only once. The ten largest clones add up to approximately 2% of the sample. The sequencing input was blood. The receptors come from a woman between 40 and 55 years old in good health.

The chain joins TRBV20-1 to TRBJ2-1, with D possibly matching TRBD1 (6 bases). CDR1 is DFQATT and CDR2 is SNEGSKA in the germline V gene (reference sequence). There are 17 residues in the CDR3. Trimming shortened V by 1 base and J by 0 bases, and 16 bases separated the two germline ends. The CDR3 bases are TGCAGTGCTAGAGTTAGGGGGTTAGGTGGCTCCTACAATGAGCAGTTCTTC. Amino acid sequence: CSARVRGLGGSYNEQFF.

This chain uses TRBV24-1 with TRBJ2-5; D is undetermined. CDR3 length: 15 residues. Germline CDR1 KGHDR, CDR2 SFDVKD. Trimming took 9 bases from V and 5 from J, leaving 21 bases between them. CDR3 sequence reads: CATGVFDGVGETQYF. CDR3 DNA sequence: TGTGCCACCGGCGTTTTTGACGGAGTCGGTGAGACCCAGTACTTC.

This clonotype was counted between two and nine times. The V call is TRBV7-2, the J call TRBJ2-5, with D possibly matching TRBD2 (7 bases). Trimming pared 0 bases from V and 5 bases from J, leaving 13 bases between. The germline CDR1 and CDR2 sequences are SGHTA and FQGNSA. This CDR3 contains 15 residues. The CDR3 DNA follows: TGTGCCAGCAGCTTAGCGGGGGGGCTGGTCGAGACCCAGTACTTC. As protein: CASSLAGGLVETQYF. Filled out from reference TRBV7-2 and TRBJ2-5, the complete variable domain reads GAGVSQSPSNKVTEKGKDVELRCDPISGHTALYWYRQSLGQGLEFLIYFQGNSAPDKSGLPSDRFSAERTGGSVSTLTIQRTQQEDSAVYLCASSLAGGLVETQYFGPGTRLLVL.

The chain joins TRBV7-2 to TRBJ1-4; D ambiguous. Looked up from germline, CDR1 is SGHTA and CDR2 is FQGNSA. V lost 5 bases to trimming and J lost 8 bases, with 12 bases between them. CDR3 length: 13 amino acids. CDR3 in DNA: TGTGCCAGCAGCCTGCCAACGCAGGAAAAACTGTTTTTT. This encodes CASSLPTQEKLFF.

The table lists this clonotype with a few counts. This chain connects TRBV9 to TRBJ1-4, with D unclear. The CDR3 consists of 13 residues. Germline V lookup: CDR1 SGDLS, CDR2 YYNGEE. The germline V and J ends were trimmed by 3 bases and 8 bases, with 11 bases remaining between them. Written as DNA, the CDR3 is TGTGCCAGCAGCGGAAGAGTGGAAGAAAAACTGTTTTTT. It is translated as CASSGRVEEKLFF.

The chain is built from TRBV6-5 and TRBJ2-7; 7 bases agree with TRBD1. The CDR3 length is 14 residues. CDR1 and CDR2 from the germline V gene are MNHEY and SVGAGI. J gave up 7 bases and V 10 bases, and 16 bases lay outside the gene matches. The CDR3 region is CATTTQGPSYEQYF. For the CDR3, the DNA is TGTGCCACTACAACACAGGGGCCTAGCTATGAGCAGTACTTC.

With respect to this clonotype: One end of the junction varies from germline; a read error may be responsible. The rearrangement uses TRBV5-1 and TRBJ2-7; D is uncertain. There are 11 residues in the CDR3. From germline, CDR1 is SGHRS and CDR2 YFSETQ. DNA of the CDR3: TGCGCCAGCAGCGACTCCAACGAGCAGTACTTC. This codes for CASSDSNEQYF.

This clonotype was recorded a few times. V and J are TRBV5-1 and TRBJ2-1, with 8 bases matching TRBD2. The V gene's germline CDR1 is SGHRS and CDR2 YFSETQ. The CDR3 length is 15 residues. After removal of 5 bases from V and 5 bases from J, the junction contained 9 bases not matched to a gene. The CDR3 loop is CASRPYLLADNEQFF. CDR3 DNA: TGCGCCAGCAGGCCCTACTTACTAGCGGACAATGAGCAGTTCTTC. Based on the CDR3 plus reference TRBV5-1 and TRBJ2-1, the full variable domain is KAGVTQTPRYLIKTRGQQVTLSCSPISGHRSVSWYQQTPGQGLQFLFEYFSETQRNKGNFPGRFSGRQFSNSRSEMNVSTLELGDSALYLCASRPYLLADNEQFFGPGTRLTVL.

Note on this clonotype: The germline gene is not matched at one end of the junction; a read error may be the cause. V is TRBV20-1 and J is TRBJ1-2, with D unclear. In germline, CDR1 is DFQATT, CDR2 SNEGSKA (reference sequence). The CDR3 totals 12 residues. CDR3 DNA: TGCAGTGCTAGCAGGCAGATCGATGGCGACACCTTC. Amino acid sequence: CSASRQIDGDTF.

This clonotype showed up just a few times. The rearrangement uses TRBV10-3 and TRBJ2-5, with 7 bases fitting TRBD2. The CDR3 length is 13 residues. J gave up 1 base and V 8 bases, and 4 bases lay outside the gene matches. Germline CDR1 reads ENHRY; CDR2 reads SYGVKD. The CDR3 sequence: CAIQRGVQETQYF. The CDR3 DNA is TGTGCCATCCAGCGGGGTGTCCAAGAGACCCAGTACTTC.

This clonotype appeared once. The V and J genes are TRBV6-2 or TRBV6-3 and TRBJ1-2; TRBD1 aligns across 7 bases. Trimming took 6 bases from V and 4 from J; bases not matched to a gene: 5. Germline CDR1 MNHEY, CDR2 SVGEGT. The CDR3 contains 13 residues. This chain's CDR3 is CASRGTAGYGYTF. CDR3 nucleotide sequence: TGTGCCAGCAGAGGGACAGCAGGCTATGGCTACACCTTC.

The chain joins TRBV29-1 to TRBJ1-5; TRBD1 agrees at 7 bases. The CDR3 totals 14 residues. The germline CDR1 and CDR2 sequences are SQVTM and ANQGSEA. Unmatched junction bases numbered 9, after V lost 4 bases and J lost 6 bases. CDR3 DNA sequence: TGCAGCGTTGGACAGGGTATAGGTGGTCAGCCCCAGCATTTT. Translated: CSVGQGIGGQPQHF.

This clonotype was seen a handful of times. The V gene is TRBV28, the J gene TRBJ2-7; 7 bases align to TRBD1. Germline CDR1 is MDHEN and CDR2 is SYDVKM. The ends lost 5 bases at V and 6 bases at J; junction bases unmatched: 7. CDR3 size: 13 residues. The CDR3, as DNA: TGTGCCAGCAGTCGCGCAGGGGGTAGCGAGCAGTACTTC. This gives the protein CASSRAGGSEQYF.